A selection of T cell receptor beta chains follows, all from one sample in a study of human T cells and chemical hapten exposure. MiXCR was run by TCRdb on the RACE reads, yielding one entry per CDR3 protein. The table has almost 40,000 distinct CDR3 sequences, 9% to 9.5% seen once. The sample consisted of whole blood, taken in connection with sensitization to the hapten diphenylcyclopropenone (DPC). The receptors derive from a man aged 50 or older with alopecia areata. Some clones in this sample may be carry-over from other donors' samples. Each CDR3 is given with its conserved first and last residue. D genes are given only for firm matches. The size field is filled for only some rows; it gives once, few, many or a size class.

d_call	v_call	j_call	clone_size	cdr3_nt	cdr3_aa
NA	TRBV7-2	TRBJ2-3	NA	TGTGCCAGCAGCTTATACAGGCAAGATACGCAGTATTTT	CASSLYRQDTQYF
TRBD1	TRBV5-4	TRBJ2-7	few	TGTGCCAGCAGCTTCCCCGCCCCGGGACAGTCCTACGAGCAGTACTTC	CASSFPAPGQSYEQYF
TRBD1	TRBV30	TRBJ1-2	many	TGTGCCTGGAAAGTGTCAGGGGGCTATGGCTACACCTTC	CAWKVSGGYGYTF
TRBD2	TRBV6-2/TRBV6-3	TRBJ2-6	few	TGTGCCAGCAGCACGGGGGGTGCTGGGGCCAACGTCCTGACTTTC	CASSTGGAGANVLTF
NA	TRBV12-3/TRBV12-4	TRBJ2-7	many	TGTGCCAGCAGTTATGGACAGAGCTCCTACGAGCAGTACTTC	CASSYGQSSYEQYF
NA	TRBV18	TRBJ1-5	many	TGTGCCAGCTCACCGGATCAGGGCAGCAATCAGCCCCAGCATTTT	CASSPDQGSNQPQHF
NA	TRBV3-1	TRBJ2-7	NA	TGTGCCAGCAGCCAAGAAGCTTCAGGTGAGCAGTACTTC	CASSQEASGEQYF
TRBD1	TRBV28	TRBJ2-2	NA	TGTGCCAGCAGTTTGCACAGGGGGGACACCGGGGAGCTGTTTTTT	CASSLHRGDTGELFF
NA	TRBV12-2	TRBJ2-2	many	TGTGCAAGTCGCTCCGAAGGGACTAGCGGGAGACGCGGCACCGGGGAGCTGTTTTTT	CASRSEGTSGRRGTGELFF
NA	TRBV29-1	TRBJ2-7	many	TGCAGCGTTGAAGAGCGGGAGCAGTACTTC	CSVEEREQYF
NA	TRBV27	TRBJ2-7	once	TGTGCCAGCGGAACATACAGGGTCGAGCAGTACTTC	CASGTYRVEQYF
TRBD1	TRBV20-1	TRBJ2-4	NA	TGCAGTGCTGAGATACAGGGGACAGCCAAAAACATTCAGTACTTC	CSAEIQGTAKNIQYF
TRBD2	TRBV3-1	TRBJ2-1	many	TGTGCCAGCAGCCACAAGACTAGCGGGTCTATATTTTACAATGAGCAGTCCTTC	CASSHKTSGSIFYNEQSF
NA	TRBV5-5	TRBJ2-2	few	TGTGCCAGCAGCTTCAGTGAGACCGGGGAGCTGTTTTTT	CASSFSETGELFF
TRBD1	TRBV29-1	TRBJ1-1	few	TGCAGCGTCGACACGGGACAGGGGAACACTGAAGCTTTCTTT	CSVDTGQGNTEAFF
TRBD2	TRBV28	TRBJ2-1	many	TGTGCCAGCAGTTCGCGGCTAGCGGGGACCAATGAGCAGTTCTTC	CASSSRLAGTNEQFF
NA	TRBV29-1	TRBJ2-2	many	TGCAGCGTAACTTCTCGGGACCAATGGTCCGGGGAGCTGTTTTTT	CSVTSRDQWSGELFF
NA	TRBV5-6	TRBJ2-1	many	TGTGCCAGCAGCTGGGGGAAAATGATTACAGGACCTTCCTACAATGAGCAGTTCTTC	CASSWGKMITGPSYNEQFF
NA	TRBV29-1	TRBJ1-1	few	TGCAGGGCCACTGAAGCTTTCTTT	CRATEAFF
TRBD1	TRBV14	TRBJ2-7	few	TGTGCCAGCAGCCAAGCCCCGGGACAGGGGACCTACGAGCAGTACTTC	CASSQAPGQGTYEQYF
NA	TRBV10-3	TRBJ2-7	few	TGTGCCACCGGGACGGCTTCCTACGAGCAGTACTTC	CATGTASYEQYF
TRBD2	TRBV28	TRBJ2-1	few	TGTGCCAGCAGGGCCCTAGCGGGCTACAATGAGCAGTTCTTC	CASRALAGYNEQFF
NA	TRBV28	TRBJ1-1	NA	TGTGCCAGCAGCCATCGCACTGAAGCTTTCTTT	CASSHRTEAFF
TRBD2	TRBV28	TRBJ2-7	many	TGTGCCAGCAGTTTGCTGGCTAGCGGGAGCGGCGAGCAGTACTTC	CASSLLASGSGEQYF
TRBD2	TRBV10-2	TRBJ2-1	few	TGCGCCAGCAGGAATAGCGGGAGGGCCGATGAGCAGTTCTTC	CASRNSGRADEQFF
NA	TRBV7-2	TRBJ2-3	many	TGTGCCAGCAGCTTAGATCCAGATACGCAGTATTTT	CASSLDPDTQYF
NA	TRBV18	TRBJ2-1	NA	TGTGCCAGCTCCCCCCCTCTCAATGAGCAGTTCTTC	CASSPPLNEQFF
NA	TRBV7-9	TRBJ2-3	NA	TGTGCCAGCAGCCCGACCGGGACTGATACGCAGTATTTT	CASSPTGTDTQYF
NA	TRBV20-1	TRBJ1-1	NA	TGCAGTGCTAGCCTTTTTAATGGGGGGGAGGAAGCTTTCTTT	CSASLFNGGEEAFF
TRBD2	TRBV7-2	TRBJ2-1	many	TGTGCCAGCAGCTTAAACCCGGGAGGGGATTCCGGTGAGCAGTTCTTC	CASSLNPGGDSGEQFF
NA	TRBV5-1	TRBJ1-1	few	TGCGCCAGCAGCTTGGACGGGCTCGGGGGCACTGAAGCTTTCTTT	CASSLDGLGGTEAFF
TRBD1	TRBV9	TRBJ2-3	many	TGTGCCAGCAGCACGCCCAGGGACAGGGGCACAGATACGCAGTATTTT	CASSTPRDRGTDTQYF
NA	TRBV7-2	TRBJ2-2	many	TGTGCCAGCAGATCCACTGCGAACACCGGGGAGCTGTTTTTT	CASRSTANTGELFF
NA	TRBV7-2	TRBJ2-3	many	TGTGCCAGCAGCTTTCTCTTTTCTAGCACAGATACGCAGTATTTT	CASSFLFSSTDTQYF
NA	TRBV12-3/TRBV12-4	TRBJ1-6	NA	TGTGCCAGCTCGGGGGGCGCATCCTCACCCCTCCACTTT	CASSGGASSPLHF
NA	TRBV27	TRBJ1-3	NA	TGTGCCAGCAGACCCCTCCTAGGACCTTTATCTGGAAACACCATATATTTT	CASRPLLGPLSGNTIYF
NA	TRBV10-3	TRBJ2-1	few	TGTGCCATCAGTGCTCTAGCCGGAGGCAATGAGCAGTTCTTC	CAISALAGGNEQFF
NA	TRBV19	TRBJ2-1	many	TGTGCCAGTAGTATTTACAATGAGCAGTTCTTC	CASSIYNEQFF
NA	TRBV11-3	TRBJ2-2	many	TGTGCCAGCAGCTTAGATTGGTACACCGGGGAGCTGTTTTTT	CASSLDWYTGELFF
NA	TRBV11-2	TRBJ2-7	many	TGTGCCAGCAGCTCTTTGATCGGGACTCGAGCCTACGAGCAGTACTTC	CASSSLIGTRAYEQYF
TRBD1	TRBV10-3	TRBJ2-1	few	TGTGCCATCAGTGACCTGGGACAGGGAAGTCTGAAGATACGGGAAGGCCGCGATGAGCAGTTCTTC	CAISDLGQGSLKIREGRDEQFF
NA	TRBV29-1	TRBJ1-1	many	TGCAGCGTTCTGAGGGGAAGGGGCACTGAAGCTTTCTTT	CSVLRGRGTEAFF
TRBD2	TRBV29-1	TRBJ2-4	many	TGCAGCGTTGGACTAGCGGGAATAGCCAAAAACATTCAGTACTTC	CSVGLAGIAKNIQYF
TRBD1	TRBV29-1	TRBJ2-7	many	TGCAGCGTTGGTCGACAGACAGGGAATTACGAGCAGTACTTC	CSVGRQTGNYEQYF
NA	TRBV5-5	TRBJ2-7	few	TGTGCCAGCAGCCTAGTGGACAGCTACGAGCAGTACTTC	CASSLVDSYEQYF
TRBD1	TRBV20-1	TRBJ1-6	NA	TGCAGTGCCCGGGCGCAGGGGGATTCACCCCTCCACTTT	CSARAQGDSPLHF
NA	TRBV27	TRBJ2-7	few	TGTGCCAGCAGTTTTAAGGGAGCGTACGAGCAGTACTTC	CASSFKGAYEQYF
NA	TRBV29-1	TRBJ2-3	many	TGCAGCGTTGAAGAAGACGGGAGAGATACGCAGTATTTT	CSVEEDGRDTQYF
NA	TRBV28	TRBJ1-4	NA	TGTGCCAGCAGTGAGCAGGGGTTTAATGAAAAACTGTTTTTT	CASSEQGFNEKLFF
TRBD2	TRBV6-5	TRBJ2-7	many	TGTGCCAGCAGCCAATCCCGACTAGCGGTCTACGAGCAGTACTTC	CASSQSRLAVYEQYF
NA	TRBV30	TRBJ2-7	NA	TGTGCCTGGAGTCCTCCGGAGGCCTACGAGCAGTACTTC	CAWSPPEAYEQYF
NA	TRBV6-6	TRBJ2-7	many	TGTGCCAGCACCAGACAGGTCTTCTACGAGCAGTACTTC	CASTRQVFYEQYF
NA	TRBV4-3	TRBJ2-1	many	TGCGCCAGCAGCCAAGATATGAATGAGCAGTTCTTC	CASSQDMNEQFF